This T cell receptor (beta chain) was identified during a study of T cell repertoires in cytomegalovirus infection (dated by TCRdb to the late 2010s). General notes on the study: The peptide stimulations were aimed at well-studied HLA-B-restricted epitopes as well as recently identified HLA-C-restricted CMV epitopes, whose presentation resists viral immunomodulation. Because public TCR beta signatures pointed to carriage of CMV infection together with the matching HLA type, the HLA type of each donor mattered for the analysis. Findings and caveats that apply to the study as a whole: The ex vivo response was dominated by HLA-C-restricted CMV-specific TCR beta clonotypes, which also provided the single most frequent clonotype in two of eight donors. Cumulative frequency of public TCR beta family members discriminated carriers of CMV infection plus the relevant HLA type in this cohort and an independent roughly 320-donor cohort.

About this clonotype itself: Its antigen is currently not known. Base qualities are not recorded, but no much larger clone differs from it by a single base.

The treatment or condition label corresponds to: in vitro stimulation with specific CMV peptide epitopes to enrich CMV-specific T cells. The CDR3 holds 12 amino acids from the cysteine to the phenylalanine. Only the CDR3 region is kept as DNA, spanning 36 bases read in frame from base 1. CDR1 MNHEY and CDR2 SMNVEV were looked up in the germline V gene (reference sequence). V ends up 6 bases short and J 12 bases short, with an unmatched junction base count of 9. Sequencing relied on an Illumina HiSeq 1500. The public sequencing data were trimmed at Q25 with fastp and processed into clonotypes with MiXCR by TCRdb, which kept only in-frame beta chains. A single entry per CDR3 protein holds the most common genes and DNA from its merged rows. Recorded for this sample are some 940,000 distinct CDR3 sequences; around 29% of them occurred a single time. The ten largest clones take up 11% to 15% of the sample.

Recombination joined TRBV27 with TRBJ1-2, with 8 bases in between that match TRBD1. Sample: cultured CD8+ T cells from PBMCs, taken from culture after CMV antigen stimulation. This clonotype was obtained from a human donor in good health (CMV status not recorded). Some clones in this sample may be carry-over from other donors' samples. CDR3 region: CASSAGGPFHTF. The nucleotides are TGTGCCAGCAGCGCAGGGGGCCCTTTCCACACCTTC.